These 18 T cell receptor beta chains came from one sample sequenced in a study of metastatic and nonmetastatic thyroid tumors. Patients underwent thyroid surgery, and none had received any treatment before it. TCRdb re-analyzed the PCR reads using MiXCR. The repertoire includes fewer than 35,000 clones, 15% to 20% of them detected once, and roughly an eighth sits in the top ten. The sequenced material came from blood. These receptors originate from a male donor with papillary thyroid cancer or a benign thyroid nodule (not recorded which). Some clones in this sample may be carry-over from other donors' samples.

There are a few counts of this clone. This likely comes from a read error, as the CDR3 has no conserved phenylalanine or tryptophan at its end. V is TRBV28 and J is TRBJ1-2, with D possibly TRBD1 on 5 matching bases. The germline CDR1 and CDR2 sequences are MDHEN and SYDVKM. V gave up 8 bases and J gave up 4 bases, with 11 bases separating them. This CDR3 has 12 amino acids. The CDR3, as DNA: TGTGCCAGCGGGGCCCGCCCCTATGGCTACACCCTC. Its protein product is CASGARPYGYTL.

This clone was seen more than once but under ten times. As the CDR3 is not closed by the conserved phenylalanine or tryptophan, this likely results from a read error. The rearrangement uses TRBV6-1 and TRBJ1-2, with D possibly TRBD1 on 5 matching bases. The CDR3 is 14 residues long. Germline lookup yields CDR1 MNHNS and CDR2 SASEGT. CDR3 nucleotides: TGTGCCAGCACCAAAAGTGCCAGGGAATATGACTACACCCTC. It translates to CASTKSAREYDYTL.

The CDR3, as DNA: TGTGCCAGCAGCACGTCGGGACAGGGGGCGAAAGGCTACACCTTC. Amino acids: CASSTSGQGAKGYTF. V and J are TRBV7-9 and TRBJ1-2, with 12 bases that match TRBD1. The CDR3 extends over 15 amino acids. Trimming cost V 5 bases and J 8 bases; bases outside gene matches: 9. Germline V CDR1 and CDR2: SEHNR, FQNEAQ (reference sequence). The full variable domain, in which reference TRBV7-9 and TRBJ1-2 provide the parts outside the CDR3, is DTGVSQNPRHKITKRGQNVTFRCDPISEHNRLYWYRQTLGQGPEFLTYFQNEAQLEKSRLLSDRFSAERPKGSFSTLEIQRTEQGDSAMYLCASSTSGQGAKGYTFGSGTRLTVV.

This clone was counted ten times or more. This chain links TRBV7-2 with TRBJ2-7; 11 bases map to TRBD1. This CDR3 region has 16 residues. Looked up from germline, CDR1 is SGHTA and CDR2 is FQGNSA. J gave up 2 bases and V 4 bases, and 7 bases lay outside the gene matches. CDR3 sequence (DNA): TGTGCCAGCAGCTCGGGACAGGGGGTAAGTCCCTACGAGCAGTACTTC. Its translation: CASSSGQGVSPYEQYF.

The chain carries TRBV12-3 or TRBV12-4 and TRBJ2-7, with TRBD2 matching 10 bases. The CDR3 totals 15 residues. Trimming took 5 bases from V and 6 from J; bases not matched to a gene: 10. The CDR3 protein is CASSPTSGTGSEQYF. In DNA form, the CDR3 reads TGTGCCAGCAGTCCCACTAGCGGGACTGGGAGCGAGCAGTACTTC.

The chain has TRBV20-1 and TRBJ1-4; tentative D call: TRBD1 (6 bases). The V and J ends lost 3 bases and 4 bases respectively, with 12 bases between them. CDR1 and CDR2 from the germline V gene are DFQATT and SNEGSKA (reference sequence). The CDR3 has 14 amino acids. CDR3 protein: CSASGEQGNEKLFF. CDR3 nucleotides: TGCAGTGCTAGTGGGGAACAGGGTAATGAAAAACTGTTTTTT.

This clone was detected many times. One end of the junction fails to match germline, which may point to a read error. This chain uses TRBV7-7 with TRBJ2-3; tentative D call: TRBD2 (6 bases). Germline CDR1 reads SSHAT; CDR2 reads FNYEAQ (reference sequence). The CDR3 contains 14 residues. The CDR3 nucleotides are TGTGCTAGCAGCTTCGGGGGTTACACAGATACGCAGTATTTT. It yields the protein CASSFGGYTDTQYF.

A word on this clone: At one end the junction does not follow the germline gene, possibly because of a read error. J is TRBJ2-7 and V is TRBV20-1, with TRBD2 matching over 7 bases. This CDR3 comprises 16 residues. Looked up from germline, CDR1 is DFQATT and CDR2 is SNEGSKA (reference sequence). CDR3 nucleotide sequence: TGCAGTGCTAGAGCTCTGGGGGAGGGCCGCGCATACGACCAGTACTTC. Its translation is CSARALGEGRAYDQYF.

This clone is medium-sized in the sample. The chain links TRBV6-1 to TRBJ1-2, with a weak D call TRBD1 (5 bases). The CDR3 contains 13 residues. The V end was cut by 8 bases, the J end by 6 bases, with 16 bases between. CDR1 and CDR2 (germline): MNHNS, SASEGT. This CDR3 is CASSGRGGDGYTF. The DNA of the CDR3 is TGTGCCAGCTCCGGACGGGGGGGAGATGGCTACACCTTC.

This rearrangement joins TRBV6-5 to TRBJ2-2, with 7 bases matching TRBD1. Germline values: CDR1 MNHEY, CDR2 SVGAGI. The CDR3 loop spans 15 amino acids. Trimming at V came to 3 bases and at J to 6 bases, leaving 7 bases not matched to a gene. The CDR3 loop reads CASSYRGQRSGELFF. For the CDR3, the DNA is TGTGCCAGCAGTTATAGGGGACAGAGGTCCGGGGAGCTGTTTTTT.

Ten or more counts support this clone. The genes are TRBV7-9 and TRBJ2-1; 14 nucleotides line up with TRBD2. The ends lost 5 bases at V and 8 bases at J; junction bases unmatched: 8. This CDR3 spans 16 amino acids. Germline V CDR1 and CDR2: SEHNR, FQNEAQ (reference sequence). CDR3 nucleotide sequence: TGTGCCAGCAGCCCCGAGGGACTAGCGGGAGTTTATGAGCAGTTCTTC. Protein product: CASSPEGLAGVYEQFF.

This clone has just a few counts. A much larger clone differs by one base, so this may be a read error. The chain carries TRBV6-2 or TRBV6-3 and TRBJ2-3, with a weak D call TRBD1 (7 bases). CDR1 MNHEY and CDR2 SVGEGT come from the germline V gene. The CDR3 has 15 residues. The CDR3, as DNA: TGTGCCAGCAAGTCCGGAGGGGGCGACACAGATACGCAGTATTTC. Protein product: CASKSGGGDTDTQYF.

There are a few counts of this clone. This rearrangement joins TRBV6-2 or TRBV6-3 to TRBJ2-6; no clear D. V lost 4 bases and J lost 0, with 7 bases in between. CDR1 is MNHEY, CDR2 SVGEGT, per germline. There are 15 residues in the CDR3. DNA of the CDR3: TGTGCCAGCAGTTTCGACATCTCTGGGGCCAACGTCCTGACTTTC. This sequence encodes CASSFDISGANVLTF.

This clone came up many times. This chain uses TRBV15 with TRBJ2-3; 7 bases map to TRBD1. J gave up 0 bases and V 5 bases, and 14 bases lay outside the gene matches. The CDR3 contains 18 residues. CDR1 is LNHNV and CDR2 is YYDKDF in the germline V gene (reference sequence). This chain's CDR3 is CATSLTRDSGLSTDTQYF. CDR3 bases: TGTGCCACCAGCCTTACCCGGGACAGCGGCCTCAGCACAGATACGCAGTATTTT.

There are a few counts of this clone. The chain links TRBV12-3 or TRBV12-4 to TRBJ1-5; D gene unclear. There are 15 residues in the CDR3. The germline V and J ends were trimmed by 5 bases and 5 bases, with 16 bases remaining between them. The CDR3 loop is CASSNPSSGDQPQHF. Here the CDR3 DNA reads TGTGCCAGCAGTAACCCGAGCAGTGGGGATCAGCCCCAGCATTTT.

This clone showed up many times. The chain carries TRBV9 and TRBJ2-3; 7 bases agree with TRBD2. CDR3 length: 15 residues. J gave up 4 bases and V 0 bases, and 5 bases lay outside the gene matches. CDR1 and CDR2 (germline): SGDLS, YYNGEE. CDR3 residues: CASSVDGGGADTQYF. The CDR3 DNA reads as TGTGCCAGCAGCGTAGACGGCGGGGGAGCAGATACGCAGTATTTT.

This clone was counted at least ten times. This chain uses TRBV6-4 with TRBJ2-2; possible D gene TRBD2, 6 bases. The CDR3 covers 13 residues. The germline CDR1 and CDR2 sequences are MRHNA and SNTAGT. Between the trimmed V and J ends, which lost 3 bases and 4 bases, there was a span of 6 bases. The CDR3 nucleotides read TGTGCCAGCAGTGAAGCGGGCACCGGGGAGCTGTTTTTT. This encodes CASSEAGTGELFF.

At least ten counts were recorded for this clone. The chain is built from TRBV3-1 and TRBJ2-1, with D unclear. CDR1 LGHDT and CDR2 YNNKEL come from the germline V gene (reference sequence). The CDR3 loop spans 12 amino acids. Trimming removed 2 bases from V and 8 bases from J, with 7 bases in between. The CDR3 DNA follows: TGTGCCAGCAGCCAACACCAGGATGAGCAGTTCTTC. Its translation: CASSQHQDEQFF.